The subject of this entry is one T cell receptor beta chain. Antigen specificity is unknown. These data originate in a study of beta chain features in type 1 diabetes. Overall study findings and caveats: Within each of all four CD4+ subsets, Type 1 diabetes patients had TCRB CDR3s that were moderately but significantly shorter.

Since all of the isolated RNA was reverse transcribed, expressed TCRB transcripts were what got sequenced. Assay: immunoSEQ multiplex PCR; the TCRdb copy retains only in-frame clones and omits some. The sample contains some 220,000 clones, 11% of which appear only once. This CDR3 is built from 15 residues. The germline V gene encodes CDR1 MNHEY and CDR2 SVGAGI. Trimming took 6 bases from V and 1 from J, leaving 12 bases between them. Donors underwent one heparinised blood draw, approximately 120 mL on average. Based on CD45RO/CCR7/CD25/CD127/CD95/CD27, CD4+ regulatory, stem cell-like memory, naive and central memory cells were sorted. Populations obtained by sorting all exceeded 98% purity.

The chain employs TRBV6-5 and TRBJ2-2, with a tentative D call TRBD1 (5 bases). The source material was central memory CD4+ T cells from blood. This TCR was sampled from a man between 18 and 35 years old in good health. As DNA, the CDR3 is TGTGCCAGCAGGGCGGACACGAAGAACACCGGGGAGCTGTTTTTT. Its protein is CASRADTKNTGELFF.